A single sample is the source of the 18 T cell receptor beta chains below, sequenced in a study of brain T cells in children with intractable seizures. Specified time point: blood from clinic visit 5 months post-surgery; TSC patient then seizure free. Assay: immunoSEQ multiplex PCR; the TCRdb copy retains only in-frame clones and omits some. Of 340,000 or so clones in the sample, 93% are singletons; the top ten hold about 6%. The specimen was peripheral blood, collected more than 4 months after surgery. Receptor source: a boy under two years old with tuberous sclerosis and intractable seizures.

The CDR3 here is CASSSSTGPLSGYTF. The DNA for the CDR3 is TGTGCCAGCAGCTCATCAACAGGTCCCCTTAGCGGCTACACCTTC. The J gene is TRBJ1-2, the V gene TRBV5-5, with D tentatively TRBD1 (5 bases). V lost 3 bases, J lost 8 bases, and 20 bases lay in between. The germline CDR1 and CDR2 sequences are SGHKS and YYEKEE (reference sequence). This CDR3 has 15 amino acids.

The rearrangement links TRBV30 to TRBJ2-1; TRBD2 aligns across 7 bases. The V gene's germline CDR1 is GTSNPN and CDR2 SVGIG (reference sequence). The CDR3 contains 15 residues. The J segment lost 6 bases and the V segment lost 2 bases, leaving 10 bases of the junction unmatched. The DNA for the CDR3 is TGTGCCTGGAGTTCACTGGGAGGGGACCTCAATGAGCAGTTCTTC. Its protein is CAWSSLGGDLNEQFF.

The V and J genes are TRBV19 and TRBJ1-1, with D possibly matching TRBD1 (5 bases). The CDR3 covers 15 residues. Trimming took 7 bases from V and 1 from J, leaving 16 bases between them. Looked up from germline, CDR1 is LNHDA and CDR2 is SQIVND (reference sequence). CDR3 nucleotides: TGTGCCAGTATACCCCCGGGACTGGGGAACACTGAAGCTTTCTTT. It yields the protein CASIPPGLGNTEAFF.

The chain couples TRBV7-3 to TRBJ2-3; 12 bases are a match to TRBD2. Germline values: CDR1 SGHTA, CDR2 FQGTGA. The ends lost 2 bases at V and 3 bases at J; junction bases unmatched: 9. The CDR3 has 18 residues. This chain's CDR3 is CASSLFGLAGKGTDTQYF. The CDR3 DNA sequence: TGTGCCAGCAGCTTATTTGGACTAGCGGGAAAGGGTACAGATACGCAGTATTTT.

The chain has TRBV5-6 and TRBJ2-7; D call uncertain. The CDR3 is made up of 16 amino acids. Between the trimmed V and J ends, which lost 6 bases and 0 bases, there was a span of 19 bases. Germline V gene lookup returns CDR1 SGHDT and CDR2 YYEEEE. For the CDR3, the DNA is TGTGCCAGCAAATGGAGTATATCTCAGACCTCCTACGAGCAGTACTTC. It specifies CASKWSISQTSYEQYF.

The rearrangement uses TRBV19 and TRBJ2-2, with TRBD2 matching over 9 bases. This CDR3 is built from 16 residues. CDR1 and CDR2 from the germline V gene are LNHDA and SQIVND (reference sequence). V shed 3 bases, J shed 3 bases, and the junction held 5 bases outside the gene matches. The CDR3 sequence is CASSIRLADHTGELFF. CDR3 nucleotide sequence: TGTGCCAGTAGTATCCGACTAGCGGACCACACCGGGGAGCTGTTTTTT.

This rearrangement joins TRBV7-6 to TRBJ1-5; 9 positions match TRBD1. CDR1 is SGHVS and CDR2 is FNYEAQ in the germline V gene. There are 15 residues in the CDR3. J gave up 5 bases and V 2 bases, and 4 bases lay outside the gene matches. The CDR3, as DNA: TGTGCCAGCAGCTTATCGGGACAGGGCGATCAGCCCCAGCATTTT. Residues: CASSLSGQGDQPQHF.

DNA for the CDR3: TGCAGCGTTGGGACTAGACACACCGGGGAGCTGTTTTTT. Translating it yields CSVGTRHTGELFF. V is TRBV29-1 and J is TRBJ2-2; 7 nucleotides align to TRBD2. The length of the CDR3 is 13 residues. Trimming removed 4 bases from V and 3 bases from J; junction bases left unmatched: 2. Germline V gives CDR1 SQVTM, CDR2 ANQGSEA.

This sequence joins TRBV5-8 and TRBJ1-3, with a possible D match to TRBD1 (5 bases). V gave up 6 bases and J gave up 0 bases, with 16 bases separating them. Germline assignment: CDR1 SGHTS and CDR2 YDEGEE. The CDR3 runs to 16 residues. CDR3 protein: CASIGWVTASGNTIYF. The CDR3 region has the DNA TGTGCCAGCATCGGCTGGGTGACAGCCTCTGGAAACACCATATATTTT.

This clone was picked up one time. The rearrangement uses TRBV12-5 and TRBJ2-5; 14 bases map to TRBD2. This CDR3 region has 15 residues. Germline-derived CDR1 and CDR2 are LGHNT and FRNRAP. After removal of 6 bases from V and 5 bases from J, the junction contained 5 bases not matched to a gene. DNA of the CDR3: TGTGCTAGTGGCCCAGGACTAGCGGGGGGTGAGACCCAGTACTTC. Its protein is CASGPGLAGGETQYF.

The gene calls are TRBV13 and TRBJ1-2; no firm D call. V was clipped by 5 bases and J by 0 bases, with 10 bases between them. The CDR3 length is 14 residues. Germline lookup yields CDR1 PRHDT and CDR2 FYEKMQ (reference sequence). The CDR3 DNA follows: TGTGCCAGCAGCCTTGGTTCGCCTAACTATGGCTACACCTTC. Translated: CASSLGSPNYGYTF.

V and J are TRBV3-1 (or the pseudogene TRBV3-2) and TRBJ2-5; 10 bases map to TRBD2. V was pared by 4 bases and J by 2 bases, with 10 bases of the junction left unmatched. The length of the CDR3 is 17 residues. Germline values: CDR1 LGHDT, CDR2 YNNKEL (reference sequence). The CDR3 bases are TGTGCCAGCAGCCTTCCCATAGCGGGAGGAGGACAAGAGACCCAGTACTTC. Protein: CASSLPIAGGGQETQYF.

CDR3 protein: CASNPTRDNTEAFF. DNA for the CDR3: TGTGCCAGCAACCCGACCAGGGATAACACTGAAGCTTTCTTT. This rearrangement joins TRBV27 to TRBJ1-1; D may be TRBD1 (5 bases). Germline V gene data show CDR1 as MNHEY and CDR2 as SMNVEV (reference sequence). This CDR3 spans 14 amino acids. The ends were cut back, 7 bases at V and 2 bases at J, with 14 bases in the middle.

This rearrangement joins TRBV5-6 to TRBJ1-5, with 8 bases fitting TRBD1. V lost 3 bases, J lost 6 bases, and 5 bases stayed unmatched. The germline V gene has CDR1 SGHDT and CDR2 YYEEEE. CDR3 length: 14 residues. The CDR3 nucleotides read TGTGCCAGCAGCTCCGGGACAGGTCGTCAGCCCCAGCATTTT. It yields the protein CASSSGTGRQPQHF. The full variable domain, completed using reference TRBV5-6 and TRBJ1-5, is DAGVTQSPTHLIKTRGQQVTLRCSPKSGHDTVSWYQQALGQGPQFIFQYYEEEERQRGNFPDRFSGHQFPNYSSELNVNALLLGDSALYLCASSSGTGRQPQHFGDGTRLSIL.

The J gene is TRBJ1-2, the V gene TRBV13; no firm D call. Germline loops: CDR1 PRHDT, CDR2 FYEKMQ (reference sequence). Trimming removed 3 bases at V and 8 bases at J, with 4 bases between. The CDR3 is 10 residues long. The CDR3: CASSFDGYTF. The CDR3 DNA sequence: TGTGCCAGCAGCTTCGACGGCTACACCTTC. The variable domain in full, with the rest retrieved from reference TRBV13 and TRBJ1-2, is AAGVIQSPRHLIKEKRETATLKCYPIPRHDTVYWYQQGPGQDPQFLISFYEKMQSDKGSIPDRFSAQQFSDYHSELNMSSLELGDSALYFCASSFDGYTFGSGTRLTVV.

The chain carries TRBV7-8 and TRBJ2-7; 11 nucleotides align to TRBD2. V dropped 6 bases and J dropped 0; count of bases not matched to a gene: 4. Per germline, CDR1 SGHVS and CDR2 FQNEAQ. The CDR3 runs 15 residues. CDR3 loop: CASRLGLAGSYEQYF. The CDR3 DNA reads TGTGCCAGCAGGCTCGGACTAGCGGGCTCCTACGAGCAGTACTTC.

V is TRBV12-3 or TRBV12-4 and J is TRBJ1-2; D is unclear. Trimming left V 7 bases short and J 2 bases short, with 11 bases between. This CDR3 spans 13 amino acids. The CDR3 is CASTPQRNYGYTF. For the CDR3, the DNA is TGTGCCAGCACCCCCCAGCGGAACTATGGCTACACCTTC.

The V and J genes are TRBV6-5 and TRBJ2-7; 9 nucleotides align to TRBD1. V was pared by 10 bases and J by 2 bases, with 9 bases of the junction left unmatched. Per germline, CDR1 MNHEY and CDR2 SVGAGI. The CDR3 is made up of 14 amino acids. CDR3: CATAGRTGAYEQYF. CDR3 sequence (DNA): TGTGCCACCGCAGGGCGGACAGGGGCCTACGAGCAGTACTTC.